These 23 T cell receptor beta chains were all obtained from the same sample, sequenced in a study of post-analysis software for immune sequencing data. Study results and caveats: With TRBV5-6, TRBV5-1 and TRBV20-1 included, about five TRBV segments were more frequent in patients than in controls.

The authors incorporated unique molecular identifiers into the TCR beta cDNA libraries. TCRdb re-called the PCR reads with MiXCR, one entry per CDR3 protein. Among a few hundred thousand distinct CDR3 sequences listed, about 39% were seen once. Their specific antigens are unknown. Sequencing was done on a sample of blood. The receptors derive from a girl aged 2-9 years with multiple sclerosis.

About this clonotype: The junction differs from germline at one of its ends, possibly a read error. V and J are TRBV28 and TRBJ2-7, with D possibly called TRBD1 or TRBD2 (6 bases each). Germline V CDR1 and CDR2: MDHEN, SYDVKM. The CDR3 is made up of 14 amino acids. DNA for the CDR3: TGTGCCAACAGTAGCCGGGGGCAGCCCTACGAGCAGTACTTC. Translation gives CANSSRGQPYEQYF.

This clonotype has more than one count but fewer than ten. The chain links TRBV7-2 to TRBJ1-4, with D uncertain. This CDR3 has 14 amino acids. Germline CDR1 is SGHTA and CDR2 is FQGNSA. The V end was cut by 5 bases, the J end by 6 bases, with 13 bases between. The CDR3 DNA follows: TGTGCCAGCAGCCCCCCGGGGTTGGATGAAAAACTGTTTTTT. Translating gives CASSPPGLDEKLFF.

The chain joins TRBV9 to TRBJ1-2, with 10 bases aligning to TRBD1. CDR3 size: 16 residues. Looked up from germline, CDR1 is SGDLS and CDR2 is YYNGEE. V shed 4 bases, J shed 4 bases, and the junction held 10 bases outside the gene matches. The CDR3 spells CASSPPGTGVGYGYTF. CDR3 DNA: TGTGCCAGCAGCCCTCCCGGGACAGGGGTTGGCTATGGCTACACCTTC.

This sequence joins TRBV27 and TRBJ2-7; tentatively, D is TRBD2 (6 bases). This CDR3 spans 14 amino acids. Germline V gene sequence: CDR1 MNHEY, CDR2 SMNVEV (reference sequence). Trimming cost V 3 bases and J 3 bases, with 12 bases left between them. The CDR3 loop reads CASSFGGAYYEQYF. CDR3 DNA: TGTGCCAGCAGTTTTGGCGGGGCGTACTACGAGCAGTACTTC.

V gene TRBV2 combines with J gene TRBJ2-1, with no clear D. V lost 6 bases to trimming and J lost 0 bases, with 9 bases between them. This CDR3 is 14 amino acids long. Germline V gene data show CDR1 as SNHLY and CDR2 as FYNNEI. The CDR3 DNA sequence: TGTGCCAGCAGGATAACCCACTCCTACAATGAGCAGTTCTTC. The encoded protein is CASRITHSYNEQFF.

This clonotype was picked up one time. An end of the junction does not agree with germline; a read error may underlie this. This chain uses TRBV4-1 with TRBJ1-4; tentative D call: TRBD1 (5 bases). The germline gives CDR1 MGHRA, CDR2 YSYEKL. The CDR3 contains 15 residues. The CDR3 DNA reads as TGCGCCAGCAGCCAAGAGATCCCAGGGATAGAAAGACTGTTTTTT. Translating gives CASSQEIPGIERLFF.

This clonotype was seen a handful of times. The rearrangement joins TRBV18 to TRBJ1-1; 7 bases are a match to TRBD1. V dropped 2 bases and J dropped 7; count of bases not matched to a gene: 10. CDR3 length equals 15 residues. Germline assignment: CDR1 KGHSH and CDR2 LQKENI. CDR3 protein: CASSPDQGEIGEAFF. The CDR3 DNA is TGTGCCAGCTCACCAGACCAGGGGGAGATCGGTGAAGCTTTCTTT.

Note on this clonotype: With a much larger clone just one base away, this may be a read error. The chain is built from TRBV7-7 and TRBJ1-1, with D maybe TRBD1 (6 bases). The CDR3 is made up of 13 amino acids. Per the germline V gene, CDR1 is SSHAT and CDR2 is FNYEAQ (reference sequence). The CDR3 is CASSPDRNTEVFF. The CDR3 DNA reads TGTGCCAGCAGTCCTGACAGGAACACTGAAGTTTTCTTT.

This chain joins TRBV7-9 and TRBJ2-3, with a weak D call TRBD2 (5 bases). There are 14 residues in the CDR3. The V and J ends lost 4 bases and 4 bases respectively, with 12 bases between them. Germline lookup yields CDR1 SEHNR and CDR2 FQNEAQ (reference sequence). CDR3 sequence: CASSWEISPDTQYF. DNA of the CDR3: TGTGCCAGCAGCTGGGAGATTAGCCCAGATACGCAGTATTTT.

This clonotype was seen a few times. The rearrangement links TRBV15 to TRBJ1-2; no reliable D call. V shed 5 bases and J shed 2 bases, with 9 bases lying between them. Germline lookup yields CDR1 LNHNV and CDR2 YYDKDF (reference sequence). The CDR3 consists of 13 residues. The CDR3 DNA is TGTGCCACCAGCCCGACTGGAAACTATGGCTACACCTTC. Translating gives CATSPTGNYGYTF. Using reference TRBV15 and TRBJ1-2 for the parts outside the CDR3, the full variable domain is DAMVIQNPRYQVTQFGKPVTLSCSQTLNHNVMYWYQQKSSQAPKLLFHYYDKDFNNEADTPDNFQSRRPNTSFCFLDIRSPGLGDTAMYLCATSPTGNYGYTFGSGTRLTVV.

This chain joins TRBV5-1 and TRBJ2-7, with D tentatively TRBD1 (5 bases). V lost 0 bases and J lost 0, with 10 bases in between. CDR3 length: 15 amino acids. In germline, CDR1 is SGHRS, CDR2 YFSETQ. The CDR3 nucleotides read TGCGCCAGCAGCTTGGCATCAGGGAACTCCTACGAGCAGTACTTC. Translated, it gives CASSLASGNSYEQYF.

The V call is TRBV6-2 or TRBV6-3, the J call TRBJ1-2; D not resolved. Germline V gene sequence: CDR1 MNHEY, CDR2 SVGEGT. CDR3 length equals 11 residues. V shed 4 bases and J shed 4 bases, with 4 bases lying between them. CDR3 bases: TGTGCCAGCAGTTGGACCTATGGCTACACCTTC. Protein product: CASSWTYGYTF.

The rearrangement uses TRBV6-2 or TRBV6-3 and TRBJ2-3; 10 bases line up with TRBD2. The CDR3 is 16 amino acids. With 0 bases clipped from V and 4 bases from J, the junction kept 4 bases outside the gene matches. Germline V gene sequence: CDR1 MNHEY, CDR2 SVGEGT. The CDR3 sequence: CASSYSASGSSDTQYF. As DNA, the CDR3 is TGTGCCAGCAGTTACTCGGCTAGCGGGAGTTCAGATACGCAGTATTTT.

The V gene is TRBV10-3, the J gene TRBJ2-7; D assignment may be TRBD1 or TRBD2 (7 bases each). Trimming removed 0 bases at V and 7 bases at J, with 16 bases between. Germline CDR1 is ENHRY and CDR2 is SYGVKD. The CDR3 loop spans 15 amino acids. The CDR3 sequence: CAISESSSGGGEQYF. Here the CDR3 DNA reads TGTGCCATCAGTGAGTCGAGCTCAGGGGGGGGAGAGCAGTACTTC.

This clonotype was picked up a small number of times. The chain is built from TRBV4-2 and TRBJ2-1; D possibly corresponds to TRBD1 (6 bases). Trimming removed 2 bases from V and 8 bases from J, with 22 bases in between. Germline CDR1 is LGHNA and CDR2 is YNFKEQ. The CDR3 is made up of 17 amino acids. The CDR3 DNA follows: TGTGCCAGCAGCCAATATCTGGGGGCCACCGAGAGCCATGAGCAGTTCTTC. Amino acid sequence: CASSQYLGATESHEQFF.

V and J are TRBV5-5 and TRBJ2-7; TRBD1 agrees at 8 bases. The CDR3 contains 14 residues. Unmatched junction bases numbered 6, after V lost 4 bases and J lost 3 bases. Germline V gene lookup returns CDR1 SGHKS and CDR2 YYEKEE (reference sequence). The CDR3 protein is CASSPTGVIYEQYF. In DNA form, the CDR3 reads TGTGCCAGCAGCCCGACAGGGGTGATCTACGAGCAGTACTTC.

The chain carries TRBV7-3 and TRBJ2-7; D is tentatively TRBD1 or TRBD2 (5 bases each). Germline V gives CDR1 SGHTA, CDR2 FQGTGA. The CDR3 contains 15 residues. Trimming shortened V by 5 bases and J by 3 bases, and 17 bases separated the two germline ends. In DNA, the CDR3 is TGTGCCAGCAGCAGGGACGCGAGTGGGAACTACGAGCAGTACTTC. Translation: CASSRDASGNYEQYF.

CDR3 loop: CASSLVNPLSGRARNEQFF. DNA for the CDR3: TGTGCCAGCAGCTTAGTAAACCCTTTGAGCGGGAGGGCCAGGAATGAGCAGTTCTTC. The V gene is TRBV7-2, the J gene TRBJ2-1; 10 nucleotides agree with TRBD2. Trimming removed 1 base from V and 7 bases from J; junction bases left unmatched: 16. The length of the CDR3 is 19 residues. The germline V gene has CDR1 SGHTA and CDR2 FQGNSA.

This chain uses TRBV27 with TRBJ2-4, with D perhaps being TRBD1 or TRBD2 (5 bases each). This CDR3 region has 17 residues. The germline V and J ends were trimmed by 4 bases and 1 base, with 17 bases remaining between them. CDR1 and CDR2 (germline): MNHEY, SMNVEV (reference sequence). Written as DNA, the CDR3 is TGTGCCAGCAGTTCACTCGTAGGATGGGGGGCCAAAAACATTCAGTACTTC. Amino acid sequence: CASSSLVGWGAKNIQYF.

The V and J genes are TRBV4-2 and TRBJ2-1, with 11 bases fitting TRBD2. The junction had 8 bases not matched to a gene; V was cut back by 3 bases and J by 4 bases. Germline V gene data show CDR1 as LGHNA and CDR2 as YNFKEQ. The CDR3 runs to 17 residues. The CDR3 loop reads CASSQNPGTSGYNEQFF. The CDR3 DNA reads TGTGCCAGCAGCCAGAATCCCGGGACTAGCGGATACAATGAGCAGTTCTTC.

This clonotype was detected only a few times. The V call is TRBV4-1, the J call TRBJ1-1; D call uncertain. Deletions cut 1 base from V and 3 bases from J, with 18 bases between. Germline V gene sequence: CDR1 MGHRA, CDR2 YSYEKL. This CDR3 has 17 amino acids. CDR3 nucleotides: TGCGCCAGCAGCCAAGTCAGCAGTCCATTGTTGGACACTGAAGCTTTCTTT. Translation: CASSQVSSPLLDTEAFF.

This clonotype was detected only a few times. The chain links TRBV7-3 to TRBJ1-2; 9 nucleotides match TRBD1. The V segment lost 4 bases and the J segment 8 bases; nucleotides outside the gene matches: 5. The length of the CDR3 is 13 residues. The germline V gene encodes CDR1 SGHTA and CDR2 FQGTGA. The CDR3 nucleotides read TGTGCCAGCAGCTCGAGGACAGGGGCCGGCTACACCTTC. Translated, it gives CASSSRTGAGYTF.

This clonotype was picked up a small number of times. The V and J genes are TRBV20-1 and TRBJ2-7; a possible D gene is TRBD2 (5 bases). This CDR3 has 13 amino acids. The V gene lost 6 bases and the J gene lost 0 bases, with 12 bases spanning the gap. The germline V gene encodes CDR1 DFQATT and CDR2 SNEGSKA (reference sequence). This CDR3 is CSAPRGSSYEQYF. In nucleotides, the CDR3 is TGCAGTGCCCCTCGGGGAAGCTCCTACGAGCAGTACTTC.